Below, 4 T cell receptor beta chains from the same sample are listed, as sequenced in a study of blood T cells in healthy people across ages. Sample-barcoded 5' priming and a J-beta primer mix drove a second PCR of roughly 6 to 12 cycles. TCRdb reprocessed the 5' RACE reads via MiXCR and lists one record per CDR3 protein. The sample includes some 890,000 distinct CDR3 sequences, about 29% seen only once; the top ten take 10%. The same sample was also used in a study of T cells of mothers and their children.

Sequenced sample: blood. The origin of the receptors is a woman in her 40s in good health.

The chain combines TRBV9 with TRBJ2-7; possible D gene TRBD2, 5 bases. The CDR3 spans 13 residues. The germline V gene encodes CDR1 SGDLS and CDR2 YYNGEE. The germline V and J ends were trimmed by 0 bases and 6 bases, with 10 bases remaining between them. The CDR3 loop reads CASSVAGIGEQYF. CDR3 sequence (DNA): TGTGCCAGCAGCGTAGCGGGGATCGGCGAGCAGTACTTC. The full variable domain, its missing parts supplied by reference TRBV9 and TRBJ2-7, is DSGVTQTPKHLITATGQRVTLRCSPRSGDLSVYWYQQSLDQGLQFLIQYYNGEERAKGNILERFSAQQFPDLHSELNLSSLELGDSALYFCASSVAGIGEQYFGPGTRLTVT.

This clonotype was observed a few times. The chain couples TRBV15 to TRBJ2-5; 9 bases line up with TRBD2. The CDR3 has 17 residues. Germline loops: CDR1 LNHNV, CDR2 YYDKDF (reference sequence). Trimming took 1 base from V and 5 from J; bases not matched to a gene: 11. For the CDR3, the DNA is TGTGCCACCAGCAGAGTCAAGGAAGCGGGGGGCGGGGAGACCCAGTACTTC. Translation: CATSRVKEAGGGETQYF.

Turning to this clonotype: One end of the junction is discordant with germline, which a read error may explain. This sequence joins TRBV7-2 and TRBJ2-5; D is undetermined. CDR1 is SGHTA and CDR2 is FQGNSA in the germline V gene. The CDR3 consists of 13 residues. As DNA, the CDR3 is TGTGCCAGCAGCTACCGGTTACAAGAGACCCATTACTTC. It encodes CASSYRLQETHYF.

This clonotype was observed at least ten times. The V and J genes are TRBV15 and TRBJ2-5; D may be TRBD2 (6 bases). Germline CDR1 and CDR2: LNHNV and YYDKDF (reference sequence). With 9 bases removed from V and 5 bases from J, the gap between germline ends came to 13 bases. The CDR3 runs 12 residues. The CDR3 reads CATSTGVETQYF. CDR3 in DNA: TGTGCCACATCTACGGGGGTCGAGACCCAGTACTTC. The full variable domain, completed using reference TRBV15 and TRBJ2-5, is DAMVIQNPRYQVTQFGKPVTLSCSQTLNHNVMYWYQQKSSQAPKLLFHYYDKDFNNEADTPDNFQSRRPNTSFCFLDIRSPGLGDTAMYLCATSTGVETQYFGPGTRLLVL.